The 8 T cell receptor beta chains listed next were all sequenced from one sample in a study of vaccination effects on CD4 cells after COVID-19. These receptors' antigens are unknown. Before any sequencing was done, the ViraFEST assay used viral peptide pools to expand antigen-specific CD4+ T cells. Culture proceeded for 10 days, and CD4+ T cells were then isolated. Vaccine recipients lacked prior SARS-CoV-2 infection and had negative nucleocapsid antibodies. Sequencing used immunoSEQ multiplex PCR; TCRdb keeps in-frame clones, though not all of them. The sample records tens of thousands of clones, about 63% being singletons. Sequenced material: CD4+ T cells from PBMCs cultured with HCoV-NL63 spike peptides, taken before COVID-19 vaccination. The receptors were sampled from a human donor who received a COVID-19 vaccine.

The rearrangement uses TRBV18 and TRBJ2-5; TRBD2 matches 7 bases. The CDR3 runs 13 residues. Germline CDR1 KGHSH, CDR2 LQKENI. With 5 bases clipped from V and 4 bases from J, the junction kept 4 bases outside the gene matches. CDR3 residues: CASSSGGPETQYF. In nucleotides, the CDR3 is TGTGCCAGCTCATCGGGGGGTCCAGAGACCCAGTACTTC.

V gene TRBV7-9 combines with J gene TRBJ1-2; 8 bases map to TRBD1. The CDR3 loop spans 14 amino acids. Germline loops: CDR1 SEHNR, CDR2 FQNEAQ (reference sequence). Trimming removed 5 bases from V and 4 bases from J; junction bases left unmatched: 6. CDR3 amino acids: CASSVTGQGYGYTF. The CDR3, as DNA: TGTGCCAGCAGCGTTACCGGACAGGGCTATGGCTACACCTTC.

This chain uses TRBV3-1 (or the pseudogene TRBV3-2) with TRBJ2-1; 12 positions agree with TRBD2. V gave up 1 base and J gave up 9 bases; unmatched junction bases: 10. This CDR3 is built from 17 residues. From germline, CDR1 is LGHDT and CDR2 YNNKEL (reference sequence). CDR3 nucleotides: TGTGCCAGCAGCCAAGTTTTCCTAGCGGGGGGGCGCATTGAGCAGTTCTTC. Residues: CASSQVFLAGGRIEQFF.

This clone is large by share. The rearrangement links TRBV10-3 to TRBJ2-7; 13 bases agree with TRBD2. The germline V gene has CDR1 ENHRY and CDR2 SYGVKD. J lost 0 bases, V lost 6 bases, and 11 bases had no gene match. This CDR3 comprises 18 residues. The CDR3 region has the DNA TGTGCCATCAGGCCAGCGACTAGCGGGGGGATAAGCTCCTACGAGCAGTACTTC. This translates into CAIRPATSGGISSYEQYF.

The genes are TRBV19 and TRBJ2-1; TRBD2 matches at 14 bases. The germline gives CDR1 LNHDA, CDR2 SQIVND (reference sequence). V was clipped by 3 bases and J by 1 base; unmatched bases: 8. This CDR3 has 19 residues. The chain's CDR3 is CASSIGRLAGGWSYNEQFF. DNA of the CDR3: TGTGCCAGTAGTATTGGTCGACTAGCGGGAGGGTGGTCCTACAATGAGCAGTTCTTC.

This clone was detected only a few times. The chain employs TRBV7-7 and TRBJ2-5; D ambiguous. Germline V gives CDR1 SSHAT, CDR2 FNYEAQ (reference sequence). Trimming left V 4 bases short and J 1 base short, with 13 bases between. This CDR3 spans 15 amino acids. Written as DNA, the CDR3 is TGTGCCAGCAGCTCTGGTCGAGTGTTCCAAGAGACCCAGTACTTC. Translated: CASSSGRVFQETQYF.

This clone was observed once. The V and J genes are TRBV3-1 (or the pseudogene TRBV3-2) and TRBJ1-2; unclear D gene. Germline V CDR1 and CDR2: LGHDT, YNNKEL (reference sequence). Trimming pared 6 bases from V and 6 bases from J, leaving 14 bases between. The CDR3 totals 13 residues. CDR3 sequence reads: CASSPPTRDGYTF. CDR3 DNA: TGTGCCAGCAGTCCCCCCACGAGGGATGGCTACACCTTC.

V is TRBV6-5 and J is TRBJ1-2; D gene unclear. V lost 10 bases and J lost 0, with 12 bases in between. The CDR3 runs to 13 residues. Germline V gene sequence: CDR1 MNHEY, CDR2 SVGAGI. CDR3 in amino acids: CATHPGANYGYTF. In DNA form, the CDR3 reads TGTGCCACCCACCCCGGGGCTAACTATGGCTACACCTTC.